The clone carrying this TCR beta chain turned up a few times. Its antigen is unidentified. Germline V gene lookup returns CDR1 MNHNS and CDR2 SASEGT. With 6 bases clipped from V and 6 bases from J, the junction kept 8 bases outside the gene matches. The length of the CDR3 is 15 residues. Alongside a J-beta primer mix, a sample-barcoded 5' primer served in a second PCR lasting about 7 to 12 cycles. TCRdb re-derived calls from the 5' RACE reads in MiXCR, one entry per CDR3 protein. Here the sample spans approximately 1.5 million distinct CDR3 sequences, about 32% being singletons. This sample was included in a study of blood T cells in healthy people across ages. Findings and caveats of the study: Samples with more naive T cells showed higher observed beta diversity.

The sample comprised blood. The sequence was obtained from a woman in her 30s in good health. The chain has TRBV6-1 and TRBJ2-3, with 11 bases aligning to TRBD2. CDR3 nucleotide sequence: TGTGCCAGCAGGATCCTAGCGGGGGGAGGGGATACGCAGTATTTT. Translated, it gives CASRILAGGGDTQYF.